Described below is a single T cell receptor (beta chain) sequence and its context. This clone's antigen is unknown. The input lacks base qualities; no much larger clone sits a single base away. These data are taken from a study of T cell changes during pregnancy in multiple sclerosis (dated by TCRdb to between 2018 and 2021). In the study overall: The study examined how the T cell repertoire changed over the course of pregnancy in women with multiple sclerosis.

Library method: the immunoSEQ multiplex PCR assay. The table was pulled from immuneACCESS by TCRdb, which kept in-frame rearrangements only. Such tables lose some clones; where checked, under half of the loss comes from unresolved V genes, and the rest has no known cause. This sample lists under 90,000 clones; 85% to 95% were detected once. 0.8% to 1% of the sample is held by the ten biggest clonotypes. From the cysteine through the phenylalanine, the CDR3 covers 11 amino acids. Only CDR3 DNA remains: 33 bases, in frame from the first base. V is shortened by 7 bases, J by 5 bases, and the region joining them spans 8 bases. Taken from the germline V gene, the CDR1 and CDR2 loops are MNHEY and SVGAGI.

Specimen: peripheral blood, collected in the second trimester of pregnancy. The TCR originated in a female donor in good health, enrolled as a control in a pregnancy study. The chain joins TRBV6-5 to TRBJ1-1; a weak D assignment points to TRBD1 (5 bases agree). The nucleotides read TGTGCCAGCACCAAGGGGACTGAAGCTTTCTTT. Its amino acids are CASTKGTEAFF.